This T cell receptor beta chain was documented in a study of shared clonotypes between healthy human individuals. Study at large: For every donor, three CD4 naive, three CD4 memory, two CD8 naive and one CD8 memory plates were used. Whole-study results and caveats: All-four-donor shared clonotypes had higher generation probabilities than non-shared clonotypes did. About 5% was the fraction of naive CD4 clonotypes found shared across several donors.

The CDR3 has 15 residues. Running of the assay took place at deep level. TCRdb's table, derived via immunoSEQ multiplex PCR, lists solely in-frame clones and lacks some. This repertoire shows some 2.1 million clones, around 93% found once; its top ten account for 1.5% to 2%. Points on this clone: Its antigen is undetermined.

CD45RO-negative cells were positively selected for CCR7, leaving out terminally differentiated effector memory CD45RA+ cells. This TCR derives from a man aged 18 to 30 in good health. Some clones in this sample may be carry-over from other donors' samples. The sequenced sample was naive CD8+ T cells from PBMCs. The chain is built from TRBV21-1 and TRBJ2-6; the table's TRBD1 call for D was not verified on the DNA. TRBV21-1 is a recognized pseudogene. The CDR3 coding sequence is TGTGCCAGCAGCAAAGGACACTCTGGGGCCAACGTCCTGACTTTC. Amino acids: CASSKGHSGANVLTF.